The clone carrying this T cell receptor beta chain was detected a few times. The data are from a study of T cell clonality in common variable immunodeficiency. Control and CVID samples contributed equal amounts of genomic DNA. Sequencing was performed with immunoSEQ multiplex PCR; in TCRdb, only in-frame clones are kept and a portion is missing. The specimen gives about 39,000 clones without singletons; the ten biggest hold less than 3%. What was sequenced was peripheral blood mononuclear cells. This clonotype was sampled from a person aged 18 to 69 in good health.

The CDR3 DNA, read in part, is TGTGCCAGCAGCCTCGGTACGCAATACGAC. Protein product: CASSLGTQYD. The full CDR3 sequence reads CASSLGTQYDYTF. This sequence joins TRBV7-8 and TRBJ1-2; D not resolved. With the read ending 3 residues before the CDR3 end, the germline J gene is used to fill in that end. CDR3 size: 13 residues. Germline CDR1 reads SGHVS; CDR2 reads FQNEAQ.